The entry that follows covers one T cell receptor (beta chain) sequence. Germline CDR1 SNHLY, CDR2 FYNNEI. The germline V and J ends were trimmed by 7 bases and 8 bases, with 14 bases remaining between them. The CDR3 is made up of 12 amino acids. This entry comes from a study of control samples from healthy donors and cancer patients. Assay: immunoSEQ multiplex PCR; the TCRdb copy retains only in-frame clones and omits some. Found here are 80,000 to 100,000 clones, 88% of them singletons; the top ten hold around an eighth. The rearrangement links TRBV2 to TRBJ1-2; no definite D call. The sample comprised blood. This sequence originates from a young man in good health. The CDR3 sequence is CASTLLIGGYTF. CDR3 in DNA: TGTGCCAGCACCCTCTTGATTGGGGGCTACACCTTC. Variable domain in full (rest from reference TRBV2 and TRBJ1-2): EPEVTQTPSHQVTQMGQEVILRCVPISNHLYFYWYRQILGQKVEFLVSFYNNEISEKSEIFDDQFSVERPDGSNFTLKIRSTKLEDSAMYFCASTLLIGGYTFGSGTRLTVV.